What follows are 32 T cell receptor beta chains derived from one specimen sequenced in a study. TCRdb re-called the 5' RACE reads through MiXCR, storing one row per CDR3 protein. The sample consists of about 12,000 distinct CDR3 sequences, more than 20% of them appearing once. Sequenced input: naive CD4+ T cells sorted from blood. Subset of the sample: naive CD4+ T cells, CD4+CD45RA+CD25-. These receptors all come from a female donor with breast cancer.

Within the sample, this clonotype is medium-sized. The genes are TRBV29-1 and TRBJ1-2, with 8 bases lining up with TRBD1. CDR3 length: 13 residues. Trimming at V came to 6 bases and at J to 0 bases, leaving 3 bases not matched to a gene. CDR1 is SQVTM, CDR2 ANQGSEA, per germline. In DNA, the CDR3 is TGCAGCGTAGGGACAGGCACTAACTATGGCTACACCTTC. Protein product: CSVGTGTNYGYTF.

Worth noting for this clonotype: Sequence at one end of the junction differs from germline and may be a read error. V is TRBV6-1 and J is TRBJ2-7, with D possibly TRBD2 on 6 matching bases. The CDR3 contains 13 residues. Per the germline V gene, CDR1 is MNHNS and CDR2 is SASEGT. The CDR3: CTSSEGLSYEQYF. The CDR3 region has the DNA TGTACCAGCAGTGAGGGACTGTCCTACGAGCAGTACTTC.

V gene TRBV5-8 combines with J gene TRBJ2-7; D unclear. This CDR3 spans 14 amino acids. V was pared by 1 base and J by 0 bases, with 8 bases between. CDR1 is SGHTS, CDR2 YDEGEE, per germline. The CDR3 is CASSLTRCSYEQYF. The CDR3 nucleotides are TGTGCCAGCAGCTTGACTCGATGCTCCTACGAGCAGTACTTC.

Relative to its sample, this clonotype is medium-sized. V usage is TRBV12-3 or TRBV12-4 and J usage is TRBJ2-1, with D perhaps matching TRBD2 (6 bases). The CDR3 is 16 amino acids. Trimming pared 1 base from V and 0 bases from J, leaving 10 bases between. The CDR3 spells CASSLVRELSYNEQFF. DNA of the CDR3: TGTGCCAGCAGTTTAGTTCGGGAGCTCTCCTACAATGAGCAGTTCTTC.

This clonotype counts as medium-sized. The J gene is TRBJ2-3, the V gene TRBV9; 7 nucleotides line up with TRBD1. This CDR3 comprises 13 residues. Trimming took 6 bases from V and 5 from J; bases not matched to a gene: 6. Germline lookup yields CDR1 SGDLS and CDR2 YYNGEE. In DNA form, the CDR3 reads TGTGCCAGCAAAACAGGGGCCGAAGATACGCAGTATTTT. Translation: CASKTGAEDTQYF.

The chain joins TRBV5-5 to TRBJ2-1, with 9 bases that match TRBD2. Near its end, the DNA agrees better with TRBJ2-7, so the J call may be wrong. The V gene's germline CDR1 is SGHKS and CDR2 YYEKEE (reference sequence). The CDR3 is made up of 15 amino acids. The CDR3: CASSLLAGFENEQYF. The CDR3, as DNA: TGTGCCAGCAGCCTTCTAGCGGGATTCGAGAATGAGCAGTACTTC.

The V gene is TRBV3-1, the J gene TRBJ1-1, with a tentative D call TRBD1 (5 bases). Trimming pared 3 bases from V and 4 bases from J, leaving 15 bases between. Germline values: CDR1 LGHDT, CDR2 YNNKEL (reference sequence). The CDR3 runs to 15 residues. The CDR3 sequence: CASSHGRVGGTEAFF. The CDR3 DNA reads as TGTGCCAGCAGCCATGGCAGGGTTGGAGGCACTGAAGCTTTCTTT. The full variable domain, completed using reference TRBV3-1 and TRBJ1-1, is DTAVSQTPKYLVTQMGNDKSIKCEQNLGHDTMYWYKQDSKKFLKIMFSYNNKELIINETVPNRFSPKSPDKAHLNLHINSLELGDSAVYFCASSHGRVGGTEAFFGQGTRLTVV.

The chain combines TRBV29-1 with TRBJ1-2; 7 positions match TRBD1. The ends lost 0 bases at V and 3 bases at J; junction bases unmatched: 7. The CDR3 covers 15 residues. Germline V CDR1 and CDR2: SQVTM, ANQGSEA. CDR3 sequence reads: CSVEERQGVYYGYTF. The CDR3 coding sequence is TGCAGCGTTGAAGAAAGACAGGGTGTATACTATGGCTACACCTTC. The entire variable domain, with the rest obtained from reference TRBV29-1 and TRBJ1-2, is as follows: SAVISQKPSRDICQRGTSLTIQCQVDSQVTMMFWYRQQPGQSLTLIATANQGSEATYESGFVIDKFPISRPNLTFSTLTVSNMSPEDSSIYLCSVEERQGVYYGYTFGSGTRLTVV.

This clonotype is medium-sized. This chain connects TRBV4-1 to TRBJ2-1, with TRBD2 matching 7 bases. Germline CDR1 MGHRA, CDR2 YSYEKL. The V segment lost 4 bases and the J segment 6 bases; nucleotides outside the gene matches: 9. The CDR3 runs to 15 residues. CDR3 nucleotides: TGCGCCAGCAGCCGGCAGGGAGGGCTCGTCAATGAGCAGTTCTTC. As protein: CASSRQGGLVNEQFF.

By sample fraction, this clonotype is medium-sized. The rearrangement joins TRBV7-2 to TRBJ1-5; D unresolved. CDR3 length: 14 residues. Germline loops: CDR1 SGHTA, CDR2 FQGNSA. Trimming removed 5 bases at V and 5 bases at J, with 13 bases between. The CDR3 coding sequence is TGTGCCAGCAGCGAGAGGGCGGGTTATCAGCCCCAGCATTTT. Translating it yields CASSERAGYQPQHF. The variable domain in full, with the rest retrieved from reference TRBV7-2 and TRBJ1-5, is GAGVSQSPSNKVTEKGKDVELRCDPISGHTALYWYRQSLGQGLEFLIYFQGNSAPDKSGLPSDRFSAERTGGSVSTLTIQRTQQEDSAVYLCASSERAGYQPQHFGDGTRLSIL.

In this sample, this clonotype turned up a few times. V is TRBV5-1 and J is TRBJ2-1; D is possibly TRBD1 (5 bases). Trimming stripped 4 bases from V and 0 bases from J, with 23 bases between. The CDR3 loop spans 19 amino acids. Looked up from germline, CDR1 is SGHRS and CDR2 is YFSETQ. CDR3 bases: TGCGCCAGCAGCAAATCAACAAAAGGGGCGGTCGGCTCCTACAATGAGCAGTTCTTC. Its translation is CASSKSTKGAVGSYNEQFF.

As concerns this clonotype: A read error is possible here, since a much larger clone lies one base away. This chain joins TRBV6-6 and TRBJ1-2, with D possibly TRBD1 on 6 matching bases. CDR1 is MNHNY, CDR2 SVGAGI, per germline (reference sequence). Trimming stripped 2 bases from V and 6 bases from J, with 16 bases between. This CDR3 is built from 15 residues. CDR3 bases: TGTGCCAGCAGTTACGGGGGGGCAGCTACCCATGGCTACACCTTC. This translates into CASSYGGAATHGYTF.

To note about this clonotype: This could be a read error, since a much larger clone is one nucleotide away. The chain links TRBV4-1 to TRBJ2-3, with D perhaps TRBD2 (6 bases). CDR3 size: 16 residues. Per the germline V gene, CDR1 is MGHRA and CDR2 is YSYEKL. Trimming stripped 4 bases from V and 1 base from J, with 15 bases between. CDR3 sequence reads: CASSPRTILGTDTQYF. The CDR3 DNA sequence: TGCGCCAGCAGCCCCAGGACTATCCTCGGCACAGATACGCAGTATTTT.

Points on this clonotype: At one of its ends the junction is not consistent with the germline gene, which may arise from a read error. The rearrangement joins TRBV5-4 to TRBJ1-2; TRBD1 agrees at 9 bases. Looked up from germline, CDR1 is SGHNT and CDR2 is YYREEE (reference sequence). The CDR3 length is 14 residues. The CDR3 DNA is TGTGCCAGCAGCCCAGACAGGGGGAGCTATAGCTACACCTTC. The encoded protein is CASSPDRGSYSYTF.

This clonotype was recorded at least ten times. V and J are TRBV24-1 and TRBJ1-2; D gene uncertain. The CDR3 has 14 residues. Germline V CDR1 and CDR2: KGHDR, SFDVKD. Trimming stripped 3 bases from V and 8 bases from J, with 15 bases between. This CDR3 reads CATSDPSSGSGYTF. The CDR3, as DNA: TGTGCCACCAGTGATCCCTCTTCGGGGAGCGGCTACACCTTC.

Turning to this clonotype: A clone one base away is much larger, so this may be a read error. This chain uses TRBV29-1 with TRBJ1-2, with a weak D call TRBD1 (6 bases). Germline V gives CDR1 SQVTM, CDR2 ANQGSEA. This CDR3 has 12 residues. The CDR3: CCVLSGAGGYTF. CDR3 DNA sequence: TGCTGCGTTCTATCAGGGGCAGGTGGCTACACCTTC.

This clonotype showed up just a few times. A read error may explain this, as a much larger clone is one base away. V is TRBV2 and J is TRBJ1-2, with D possibly matching TRBD1 (5 bases). Germline CDR1 is SNHLY and CDR2 is FYNNEI. The CDR3 runs to 16 residues. V was shortened by 7 bases and J by 4 bases, with 22 bases between the two germline ends. The CDR3 nucleotides read TGTGCCAGCAATTACCTTATCGCAGGGACGGTCTATGGCTACACCTTC. It encodes CASNYLIAGTVYGYTF.

Concerning this clonotype: This could be a read error, since a much larger clone is one nucleotide away. The chain is built from TRBV5-1 and TRBJ2-1; TRBD1 matches at 7 bases. Germline V gives CDR1 SGHRS, CDR2 YFSETQ. The CDR3 is 15 residues long. The CDR3: CASSLEPGQSNELFF. For the CDR3, the DNA is TGCGCCAGCAGCTTGGAGCCGGGACAGAGCAATGAGCTGTTCTTC.

To note about this clonotype: Given a much more abundant clone one base away, this may be a read error. The chain joins TRBV20-1 to TRBJ1-5; the D gene is possibly TRBD1 (5 bases). V was clipped by 0 bases and J by 3 bases, with 15 bases between them. The CDR3 covers 16 residues. The germline V gene has CDR1 DFQATT and CDR2 SNEGSKA (reference sequence). The CDR3 DNA reads TGCAGTGCTAGAGATAGTCCCGACAGTACCAATCAGCCCCAGCATTTT. As protein: CSARDSPDSTNQPQHF.

As concerns this clonotype: This may be a read error: a much more frequent sequence differs by one nucleotide. This likely comes from a read error, as the CDR3 has no conserved phenylalanine or tryptophan at its end. The J gene is TRBJ2-1, the V gene TRBV6-5; perhaps TRBD2 as D (6 bases). The V and J ends lost 7 bases and 4 bases respectively, with 17 bases between them. The CDR3 covers 15 residues. The germline gives CDR1 MNHEY, CDR2 SVGAGI. CDR3 in DNA: TGTGCCAGCAAATACCGCGGGGTCGGGTACAATGAGCAGTTCTCC. Residues: CASKYRGVGYNEQFS.

Sample share makes this clonotype medium-sized. V and J are TRBV5-5 and TRBJ2-1; possible D gene TRBD1, 5 bases. This CDR3 region has 15 residues. V shed 0 bases and J shed 3 bases, with 10 bases lying between them. The V gene's germline CDR1 is SGHKS and CDR2 YYEKEE (reference sequence). The CDR3 DNA follows: TGTGCCAGCAGCTTGGCAGGGAACCTCTACAATGAGCAGTTCTTC. Translation: CASSLAGNLYNEQFF. The complete variable domain, with remaining parts taken from reference TRBV5-5 and TRBJ2-1, reads DAGVTQSPTHLIKTRGQQVTLRCSPISGHKSVSWYQQVLGQGPQFIFQYYEKEERGRGNFPDRFSARQFPNYSSELNVNALLLGDSALYLCASSLAGNLYNEQFFGPGTRLTVL.

On this clonotype: This sequence may be a read error, since a much larger clone differs from it by one base. The J gene is TRBJ2-5, the V gene TRBV18; a weak D match, TRBD1 (6 bases). Per the germline V gene, CDR1 is KGHSH and CDR2 is LQKENI. V was clipped by 3 bases and J by 6 bases, with 14 bases between them. This CDR3 is 14 amino acids long. Written as DNA, the CDR3 is TGTGCCAGCTCACCTCAACAGGGACGAAAGACCCAGTACTTC. This sequence encodes CASSPQQGRKTQYF.

V usage is TRBV20-1 and J usage is TRBJ2-1; unclear D gene. The CDR3 covers 11 residues. V was shortened by 5 bases and J by 2 bases, with 4 bases between the two germline ends. The germline V gene encodes CDR1 DFQATT and CDR2 SNEGSKA (reference sequence). The CDR3 sequence is CSAGTYNEQFF. The DNA for the CDR3 is TGCAGTGCTGGTACCTACAATGAGCAGTTCTTC.

This clonotype was recorded many times. This chain uses TRBV6-5 with TRBJ2-3, with D tentatively TRBD2 (6 bases). Trimming shortened V by 2 bases and J by 2 bases, and 8 bases separated the two germline ends. The CDR3 loop spans 14 amino acids. Germline assignment: CDR1 MNHEY and CDR2 SVGAGI. The CDR3 reads CASSYGTYTDTQYF. The DNA of the CDR3 is TGTGCCAGCAGTTACGGGACTTACACAGATACGCAGTATTTT.

This clonotype ranks as medium-sized. This chain links TRBV6-2 or TRBV6-3 with TRBJ1-1; 9 bases line up with TRBD1. This CDR3 region has 14 residues. Unmatched junction bases numbered 2, after V lost 2 bases and J lost 4 bases. The V gene's germline CDR1 is MNHEY and CDR2 SVGEGT. This chain's CDR3 is CASSYLTGGTEAFF. The CDR3, as DNA: TGTGCCAGCAGTTACCTGACAGGGGGCACTGAAGCTTTCTTT.

Concerning this clonotype itself: Germline is not matched at one junction end, which may reflect a read error. The chain couples TRBV5-1 to TRBJ2-1; 9 bases align to TRBD2. The CDR3 has 14 residues. CDR1 is SGHRS, CDR2 YFSETQ, per germline. For the CDR3, the DNA is TGTGCCAGCAGCCCGGGACTAGCATATGAGGAGCAGTTCTTC. Amino acid sequence: CASSPGLAYEEQFF.

The V and J genes are TRBV19 and TRBJ1-5, with D unclear. V shed 7 bases and J shed 1 base, with 17 bases lying between them. Germline V gene sequence: CDR1 LNHDA, CDR2 SQIVND (reference sequence). This CDR3 comprises 16 residues. CDR3 in amino acids: CASTPLRGRSNQPQHF. The CDR3 bases are TGTGCCAGTACCCCTCTCCGGGGTAGGAGCAATCAGCCCCAGCATTTT. Filled out from reference TRBV19 and TRBJ1-5, the complete variable domain reads DGGITQSPKYLFRKEGQNVTLSCEQNLNHDAMYWYRQDPGQGLRLIYYSQIVNDFQKGDIAEGYSVSREKKESFPLTVTSAQKNPTAFYLCASTPLRGRSNQPQHFGDGTRLSIL.

Details on this clonotype: Given a much more abundant clone one base away, this may be a read error. The V call is TRBV29-1, the J call TRBJ2-7; unclear D gene. The length of the CDR3 is 15 residues. Germline assignment: CDR1 SQVTM and CDR2 ANQGSEA. The CDR3 protein is CSAEDPRISSYEQYF. Written as DNA, the CDR3 is TGCAGCGCTGAAGATCCCAGGATCAGCTCCTACGAGCAGTACTTC.

The sample holds many counts of this clonotype. The chain combines TRBV9 with TRBJ2-1; D unclear. CDR1 and CDR2 (germline): SGDLS, YYNGEE. The germline V and J ends were trimmed by 3 bases and 0 bases, with 7 bases remaining between them. This CDR3 has 14 residues. CDR3: CASSAESSYNEQFF. The CDR3 nucleotides are TGTGCCAGCAGCGCCGAGAGCTCCTACAATGAGCAGTTCTTC.

Only a few counts were recorded for this clonotype. A single base separates this from a much larger clone, so it may be a read error. The CDR3 DNA reads TGTGCCAGCAGCCACTCGGGAGAGCAAACTGAAGCTTTCTTT. Translated, it gives CASSHSGEQTEAFF. The J gene is TRBJ1-1, the V gene TRBV4-2, with D hard to call. Trimming removed 3 bases from V and 5 bases from J, with 13 bases in between. This CDR3 spans 14 amino acids. The germline V gene encodes CDR1 LGHNA and CDR2 YNFKEQ.

Relative to its sample, this clonotype is medium-sized. This chain uses TRBV10-2 with TRBJ1-6; weak D call: TRBD1 (6 bases). Germline V gene lookup returns CDR1 WSHSY and CDR2 SAAADI. The CDR3 consists of 12 residues. V was trimmed by 6 bases and J by 18 bases, leaving 18 bases between them. CDR3 sequence: CASRGDTLTPHF. DNA of the CDR3: TGCGCCAGCAGGGGGGACACCCTTACCCCCCACTTT.

Of note for this clonotype: The limits of the CDR3 on the DNA are not certain, so only TCRdb's listed CDR3 is given. V and J are TRBV20-1 and TRBJ1-3; the DNA was not compared with TRBD1, the D call given in the table. The germline V gene encodes CDR1 DFQATT and CDR2 SNEGSKA (reference sequence). 14 amino acids form the CDR3, both terminal residues included. CDR3 amino acids: CSADSDVPGNTIYF.